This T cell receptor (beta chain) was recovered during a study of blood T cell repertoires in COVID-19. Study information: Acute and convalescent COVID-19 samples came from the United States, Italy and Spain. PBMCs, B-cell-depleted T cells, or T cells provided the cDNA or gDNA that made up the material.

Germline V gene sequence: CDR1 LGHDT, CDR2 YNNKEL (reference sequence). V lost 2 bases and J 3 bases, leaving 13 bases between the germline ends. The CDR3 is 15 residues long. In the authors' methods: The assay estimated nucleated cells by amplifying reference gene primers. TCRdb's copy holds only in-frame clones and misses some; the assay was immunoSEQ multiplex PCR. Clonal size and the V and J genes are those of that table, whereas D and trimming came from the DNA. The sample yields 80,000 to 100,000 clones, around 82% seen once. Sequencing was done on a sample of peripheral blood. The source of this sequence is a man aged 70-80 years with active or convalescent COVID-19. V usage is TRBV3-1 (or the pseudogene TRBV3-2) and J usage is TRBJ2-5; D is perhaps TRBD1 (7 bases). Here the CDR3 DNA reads TGTGCCAGCAGCCAAATCAGGGGGGCCAAAGAGACCCAGTACTTC. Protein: CASSQIRGAKETQYF.